Below are 27 T cell receptor beta chains sequenced from a single sample in a study of post-analysis software for immune sequencing data. The authors incorporated unique molecular identifiers into the TCR beta cDNA libraries. TCRdb fed the PCR reads into MiXCR, producing one record per CDR3 protein. The table lists about 400,000 distinct CDR3 sequences, less than 35% of them singletons. Their recognized antigens are unknown. Study observations and caveats: About five TRBV segments were more frequent in patients than controls; TRBV5-6, TRBV5-1 and TRBV20-1 belonged to this group.

What was sequenced was blood. All receptors derive from a girl aged 10-17 years with multiple sclerosis.

The chain joins TRBV12-3 or TRBV12-4 to TRBJ2-1; D is ambiguous. This CDR3 contains 12 residues. V was shortened by 0 bases and J by 8 bases, with 5 bases between the two germline ends. The chain's CDR3 is CASSLASHEQFF. The CDR3 coding sequence is TGTGCCAGCAGTTTAGCTTCGCATGAGCAGTTCTTC.

The V gene is TRBV5-6, the J gene TRBJ1-6, with 9 bases that match TRBD1. The CDR3 has 14 residues. Germline loops: CDR1 SGHDT, CDR2 YYEEEE. V shed 5 bases, J shed 7 bases, and the junction held 4 bases outside the gene matches. The CDR3 DNA reads as TGTGCCAGCAGATTGACAGGGGGGAATTCACCCCTCCACTTT. It is translated as CASRLTGGNSPLHF. The full variable domain, rest sourced from reference TRBV5-6 and TRBJ1-6, is DAGVTQSPTHLIKTRGQQVTLRCSPKSGHDTVSWYQQALGQGPQFIFQYYEEEERQRGNFPDRFSGHQFPNYSSELNVNALLLGDSALYLCASRLTGGNSPLHFGNGTRLTVT.

This clonotype was detected many times. This chain uses TRBV18 with TRBJ2-3; D is unclear. CDR1 KGHSH and CDR2 LQKENI come from the germline V gene. This CDR3 has 12 amino acids. V lost 8 bases to trimming and J lost 4 bases, with 10 bases between them. The CDR3, as DNA: TGTGCCAGCAGCCCAGGAGCAGATACGCAGTATTTT. Its translation is CASSPGADTQYF.

In DNA, the CDR3 is TGTGCCAGCAGCGTAGGCCGGACTAGCGGGGACTGCTACGAGCAGTACTTC. It yields the protein CASSVGRTSGDCYEQYF. The genes are TRBV9 and TRBJ2-4; 12 positions agree with TRBD2. The J call may be incorrect, as the DNA end agrees better with TRBJ2-7. CDR3 length: 17 residues. Germline V gives CDR1 SGDLS, CDR2 YYNGEE.

There are a few counts of this clonotype. The CDR3 DNA reads as TGCGCCAGCAGCTTGTGGCGGGGGGGCCGAGATGAGCAGTTCTTC. It specifies CASSLWRGGRDEQFF. The V call is TRBV5-1, the J call TRBJ2-1; 9 nucleotides line up with TRBD2. J was trimmed by 8 bases and V by 1 base; bases with no gene match: 7. From germline, CDR1 is SGHRS and CDR2 YFSETQ. The CDR3 has 15 amino acids.

In its sample, this clonotype was seen a few times. The chain has TRBV15 and TRBJ1-6, with D possibly TRBD1 on 5 matching bases. The CDR3 runs to 14 residues. The V gene lost 5 bases and the J gene lost 10 bases, with 15 bases spanning the gap. CDR1 is LNHNV, CDR2 YYDKDF, per germline (reference sequence). The chain's CDR3 is CATSRTGEGSPLHF. CDR3 DNA: TGTGCCACCAGCCGGACGGGGGAAGGGTCACCCCTCCACTTT.

V usage is TRBV6-1 and J usage is TRBJ2-2, with D perhaps assigned TRBD1 or TRBD2 (6 bases each). Trimming stripped 9 bases from V and 5 bases from J, with 19 bases between. This CDR3 region has 15 residues. The germline V gene has CDR1 MNHNS and CDR2 SASEGT. The CDR3 DNA is TGTGCCAGTATATACGGGGGCGCAGGGACCGGGGAGCTGTTTTTT. Translation: CASIYGGAGTGELFF.

This rearrangement joins TRBV2 to TRBJ1-5, with D tentatively TRBD1 (6 bases). Between the trimmed V and J ends, which lost 1 base and 6 bases, there was a span of 13 bases. This CDR3 has 15 residues. The germline V gene has CDR1 SNHLY and CDR2 FYNNEI. CDR3 region: CASSEGARGLQPQHF. The CDR3 nucleotides read TGTGCCAGCAGTGAAGGGGCCAGGGGCCTTCAGCCCCAGCATTTT. Combining the CDR3 with reference TRBV2 and TRBJ1-5 gives the whole variable domain EPEVTQTPSHQVTQMGQEVILRCVPISNHLYFYWYRQILGQKVEFLVSFYNNEISEKSEIFDDQFSVERPDGSNFTLKIRSTKLEDSAMYFCASSEGARGLQPQHFGDGTRLSIL.

The rearrangement links TRBV7-2 to TRBJ1-6; D perhaps matches TRBD1 (5 bases). The CDR3 is 15 amino acids. Trimming removed 5 bases at V and 5 bases at J, with 13 bases between. CDR1 is SGHTA and CDR2 is FQGNSA in the germline V gene. As DNA, the CDR3 is TGTGCCAGCAGCCTCGACAGACCCCATAATTCACCCCTCCACTTT. Amino acid sequence: CASSLDRPHNSPLHF.

The chain is built from TRBV4-1 and TRBJ1-6; D call uncertain. The germline gives CDR1 MGHRA, CDR2 YSYEKL. Trimming left V 1 base short and J 7 bases short, with 11 bases between. The CDR3 is made up of 15 amino acids. The CDR3 DNA is TGCGCCAGCAGCCAAGGGGCAGGCCAAAATTCACCCCTCCACTTT. This sequence encodes CASSQGAGQNSPLHF.

V is TRBV4-2 and J is TRBJ2-1; D could derive from TRBD1 or TRBD2 (6 bases each). The CDR3 runs to 17 residues. V gave up 0 bases and J gave up 3 bases, with 15 bases separating them. Germline loops: CDR1 LGHNA, CDR2 YNFKEQ. The CDR3 region has the DNA TGTGCCAGCAGCCAAGATCGGGGGCTAGCGTTCTACAATGAGCAGTTCTTC. Translating gives CASSQDRGLAFYNEQFF.

This sequence joins TRBV18 and TRBJ2-4; 7 nucleotides align to TRBD1. With V trimmed by 3 bases and J by 8 bases, 10 bases remained unmatched. This CDR3 region has 15 residues. From germline, CDR1 is KGHSH and CDR2 LQKENI. The CDR3: CASSPTGSGLDIQYF. DNA of the CDR3: TGTGCCAGCTCACCGACAGGGTCCGGGTTGGACATTCAGTACTTC. Supplemented by reference TRBV18 and TRBJ2-4, the full variable domain reads NAGVMQNPRHLVRRRGQEARLRCSPMKGHSHVYWYRQLPEEGLKFMVYLQKENIIDESGMPKERFSAEFPKEGPSILRIQQVVRGDSAAYFCASSPTGSGLDIQYFGAGTRLSVL.

This clonotype was picked up one time. This chain uses TRBV11-2 with TRBJ2-7; no clear D gene. Trimming shortened V by 0 bases and J by 3 bases, and 12 bases separated the two germline ends. Germline V gene lookup returns CDR1 SGHAT and CDR2 FQNNGV. The CDR3 consists of 15 residues. The CDR3 coding sequence is TGTGCCAGCAGCTTAGATCGCGTAAGAAGCTACGAGCAGTACTTC. Protein product: CASSLDRVRSYEQYF.

J is TRBJ1-5 and V is TRBV6-6; D possibly corresponds to TRBD1 (5 bases). Trimming stripped 4 bases from V and 3 bases from J, with 19 bases between. This CDR3 is built from 17 residues. CDR1 is MNHNY and CDR2 is SVGAGI in the germline V gene (reference sequence). The CDR3 nucleotides are TGTGCCAGCAGTTCCCCGGGACGGAAAAGTTCCAATCAGCCCCAGCATTTT. This codes for CASSSPGRKSSNQPQHF.

This clonotype has only a few counts. CDR3: CASSDEGVSYEQYF. The CDR3 nucleotides read TGTGCCAGCAGTGATGAGGGGGTCTCCTACGAGCAGTACTTC. The rearrangement joins TRBV6-1 to TRBJ2-7, with a possible D match to TRBD1 (6 bases). Per germline, CDR1 MNHNS and CDR2 SASEGT. Trimming shortened V by 3 bases and J by 0 bases, and 9 bases separated the two germline ends. The CDR3 length is 14 residues.

The chain joins TRBV11-1 to TRBJ2-1; D gene unclear. V was trimmed by 1 base and J by 0 bases, leaving 10 bases between them. The germline CDR1 and CDR2 sequences are SGHAT and FQDESV (reference sequence). This CDR3 has 16 amino acids. CDR3 residues: CASSLGPESSYNEQFF. As DNA, the CDR3 is TGTGCCAGCAGCTTAGGCCCAGAGAGCTCCTACAATGAGCAGTTCTTC.

J is TRBJ2-2 and V is TRBV12-3 or TRBV12-4; the match to TRBD1 covers 10 bases. The J segment lost 5 bases and the V segment lost 7 bases, leaving 10 bases of the junction unmatched. This CDR3 is 16 amino acids long. Here the CDR3 reads CASTLGEDRGTGELFF. Written as DNA, the CDR3 is TGTGCCAGCACCCTCGGGGAGGACAGGGGGACCGGGGAGCTGTTTTTT.

A few counts support this clonotype. This rearrangement joins TRBV7-9 to TRBJ2-1; perhaps TRBD2 as D (5 bases). The germline V gene encodes CDR1 SEHNR and CDR2 FQNEAQ (reference sequence). CDR3 length: 15 residues. V lost 4 bases and J lost 5, with 15 bases in between. In DNA form, the CDR3 reads TGTGCCAGCAGCTCAAAAGGACTGGGGAACAATGAGCAGTTCTTC. Amino acid sequence: CASSSKGLGNNEQFF. The whole variable domain, filled in from reference TRBV7-9 and TRBJ2-1, reads DTGVSQNPRHKITKRGQNVTFRCDPISEHNRLYWYRQTLGQGPEFLTYFQNEAQLEKSRLLSDRFSAERPKGSFSTLEIQRTEQGDSAMYLCASSSKGLGNNEQFFGPGTRLTVL.

This clonotype was seen a few times. This rearrangement joins TRBV11-2 to TRBJ2-5, with D unclear. V was cut by 1 base and J by 4 bases, with 7 bases left in between. Per germline, CDR1 SGHAT and CDR2 FQNNGV. The CDR3 has 13 residues. The CDR3 region is CASSLVLVETQYF. CDR3 in DNA: TGTGCCAGCAGCTTAGTGCTAGTAGAGACCCAGTACTTC.

The chain couples TRBV20-1 to TRBJ2-1, with 9 bases fitting TRBD1. Germline V gene lookup returns CDR1 DFQATT and CDR2 SNEGSKA (reference sequence). Trimming removed 3 bases from V and 5 bases from J; junction bases left unmatched: 8. This CDR3 has 15 amino acids. The CDR3 coding sequence is TGCAGTGCTAGCGCCCCGGACAGGGGTCACAATGAGCAGTTCTTC. Its translation is CSASAPDRGHNEQFF.

This clonotype was observed a handful of times. The chain joins TRBV10-3 to TRBJ2-2, with D tentatively TRBD1 (6 bases). CDR1 ENHRY and CDR2 SYGVKD come from the germline V gene. This CDR3 has 16 amino acids. V lost 2 bases and J 4 bases, leaving 14 bases between the germline ends. CDR3 region: CAISEVQGLSTGELFF. Here the CDR3 DNA reads TGTGCCATCAGTGAGGTGCAGGGGTTGAGCACCGGGGAGCTGTTTTTT.

This clonotype appeared once. The V gene is TRBV4-3, the J gene TRBJ2-3, with D uncertain. Germline V lookup: CDR1 LGHNA, CDR2 YSLEER. The V end was cut by 0 bases, the J end by 0 bases, with 10 bases between. The CDR3 loop spans 16 amino acids. The CDR3 coding sequence is TGCGCCAGCAGCCAAGATTGGTTGGGGAGCACAGATACGCAGTATTTT. This translates into CASSQDWLGSTDTQYF.

This clonotype has a handful of counts. The chain uses TRBV5-1 and TRBJ2-7, with 9 bases that match TRBD1. V shed 3 bases, J shed 5 bases, and the junction held 9 bases outside the gene matches. The germline CDR1 and CDR2 sequences are SGHRS and YFSETQ. CDR3 length: 15 residues. Here the CDR3 reads CASSSTGGYSHEQYF. CDR3 bases: TGCGCCAGCAGCTCCACAGGGGGCTATAGCCACGAGCAGTACTTC. Filled out from reference TRBV5-1 and TRBJ2-7, the complete variable domain reads KAGVTQTPRYLIKTRGQQVTLSCSPISGHRSVSWYQQTPGQGLQFLFEYFSETQRNKGNFPGRFSGRQFSNSRSEMNVSTLELGDSALYLCASSSTGGYSHEQYFGPGTRLTVT.

This clonotype appeared a few times. The chain is built from TRBV6-1 and TRBJ1-5; D not certain. Germline CDR1 is MNHNS and CDR2 is SASEGT. The germline V and J ends were trimmed by 6 bases and 6 bases, with 15 bases remaining between them. This CDR3 spans 14 amino acids. CDR3 sequence reads: CASSAGWEGQPQHF. The CDR3 DNA reads TGTGCCAGCAGCGCCGGGTGGGAGGGTCAGCCCCAGCATTTT.

This clonotype has only a few counts. The chain links TRBV12-3 or TRBV12-4 to TRBJ2-7; either TRBD1 or TRBD2 may supply D (5 bases each). The CDR3 runs 13 residues. With 7 bases removed from V and 1 base from J, the gap between germline ends came to 11 bases. CDR3 region: CASKPGSSYEQYF. CDR3 nucleotide sequence: TGTGCCAGCAAGCCAGGGAGTTCCTACGAGCAGTACTTC.

This clonotype came up a few times. The chain joins TRBV5-1 to TRBJ2-1; perhaps D is TRBD1 or TRBD2 (5 bases each). Germline CDR1 SGHRS, CDR2 YFSETQ. Trimming stripped 4 bases from V and 3 bases from J, with 17 bases between. This CDR3 has 16 residues. CDR3 in amino acids: CASSARVRGVYNEQFF. In DNA, the CDR3 is TGCGCCAGCAGCGCGAGGGTGAGGGGAGTCTACAATGAGCAGTTCTTC.

The chain has TRBV14 and TRBJ2-3; D may be TRBD1 (7 bases). The CDR3 loop spans 14 amino acids. Germline loops: CDR1 SGHDN, CDR2 FVKESK. Trimming took 5 bases from V and 8 from J, leaving 17 bases between them. The CDR3 spells CASSEKGQTSTQYF. The DNA of the CDR3 is TGTGCCAGCAGCGAAAAGGGACAGACTAGTACGCAGTATTTT.